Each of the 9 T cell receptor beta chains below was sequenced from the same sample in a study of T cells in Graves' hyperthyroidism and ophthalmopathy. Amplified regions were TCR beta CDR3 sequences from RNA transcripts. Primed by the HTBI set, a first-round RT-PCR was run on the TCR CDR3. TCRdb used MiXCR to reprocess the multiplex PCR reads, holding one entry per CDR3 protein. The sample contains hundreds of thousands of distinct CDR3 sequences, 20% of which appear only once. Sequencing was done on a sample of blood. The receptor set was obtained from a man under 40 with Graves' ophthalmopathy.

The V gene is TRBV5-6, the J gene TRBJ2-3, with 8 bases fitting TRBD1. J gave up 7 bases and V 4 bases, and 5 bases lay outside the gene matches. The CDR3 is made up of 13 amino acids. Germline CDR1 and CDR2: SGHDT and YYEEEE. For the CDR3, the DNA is TGTGCCAGCAGCATGCAGGGGGCTAATACGCAGTATTTT. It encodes CASSMQGANTQYF.

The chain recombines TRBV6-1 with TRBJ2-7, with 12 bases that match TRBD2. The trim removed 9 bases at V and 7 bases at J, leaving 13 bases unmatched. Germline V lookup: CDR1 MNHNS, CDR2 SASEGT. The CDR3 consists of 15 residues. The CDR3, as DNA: TGTGCCAGTGGTGGATTGACGGGACTAGCGGGTGAGCAGTACTTC. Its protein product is CASGGLTGLAGEQYF.

In DNA form, the CDR3 reads TGTGCCACCAGCAGAGATTCTGGGACTGAAGCTTTCTTT. It codes for CATSRDSGTEAFF. The genes are TRBV15 and TRBJ1-1, with D uncertain. Looked up from germline, CDR1 is LNHNV and CDR2 is YYDKDF (reference sequence). With 0 bases removed from V and 5 bases from J, the gap between germline ends came to 7 bases. The CDR3 loop spans 13 amino acids.

This CDR3 reads CASRGELASPLHF. The CDR3 DNA follows: TGTGCCAGCAGAGGGGAGTTGGCTTCACCCCTCCACTTT. The chain uses TRBV2 and TRBJ1-6; D is perhaps TRBD1 (5 bases). Trimming pared 6 bases from V and 9 bases from J, leaving 12 bases between. Germline-derived CDR1 and CDR2 are SNHLY and FYNNEI. CDR3 length: 13 amino acids.

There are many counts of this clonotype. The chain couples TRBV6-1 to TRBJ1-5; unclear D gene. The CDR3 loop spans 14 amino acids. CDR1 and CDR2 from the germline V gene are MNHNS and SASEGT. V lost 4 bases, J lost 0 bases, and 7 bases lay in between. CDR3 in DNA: TGTGCCAGCAGTGCCCCATATAGCAATCAGCCCCAGCATTTT. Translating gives CASSAPYSNQPQHF.

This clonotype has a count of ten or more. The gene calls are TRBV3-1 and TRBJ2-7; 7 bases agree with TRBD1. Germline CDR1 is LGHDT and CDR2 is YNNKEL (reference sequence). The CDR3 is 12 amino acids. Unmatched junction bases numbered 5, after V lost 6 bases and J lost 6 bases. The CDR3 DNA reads TGTGCCAGCAGTCCGACAGGGCTCGAGCAGTACTTC. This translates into CASSPTGLEQYF.

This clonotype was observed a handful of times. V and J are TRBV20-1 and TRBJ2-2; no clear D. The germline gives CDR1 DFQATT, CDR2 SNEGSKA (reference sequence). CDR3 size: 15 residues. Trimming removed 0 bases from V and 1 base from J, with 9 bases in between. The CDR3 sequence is CSARDLYKNTGELFF. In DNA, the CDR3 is TGCAGTGCTAGAGATCTTTACAAGAACACCGGGGAGCTGTTTTTT.

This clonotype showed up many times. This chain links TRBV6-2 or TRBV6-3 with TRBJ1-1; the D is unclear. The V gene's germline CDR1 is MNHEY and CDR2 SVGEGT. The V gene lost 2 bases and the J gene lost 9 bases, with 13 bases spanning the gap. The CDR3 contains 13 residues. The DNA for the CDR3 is TGTGCCAGCAGTTACGCCCCCGGCTCTAAAGCTTTCTTT. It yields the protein CASSYAPGSKAFF.

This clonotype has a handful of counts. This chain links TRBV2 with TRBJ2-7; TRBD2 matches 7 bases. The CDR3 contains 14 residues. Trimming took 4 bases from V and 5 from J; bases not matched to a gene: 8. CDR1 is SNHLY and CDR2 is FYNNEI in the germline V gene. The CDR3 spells CASSVRRESDEQYF. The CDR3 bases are TGTGCCAGCAGTGTTCGGCGGGAGTCCGACGAGCAGTACTTC.